This is a list of T cell receptor beta chains from one sample in a study of T-cell reconstitution after alpha-beta-depleted transplantation in children. TCRdb recomputed calls from the PCR reads with MiXCR, one row per CDR3 protein. The sample has about 6,200 distinct CDR3 sequences; roughly 14% are singletons. The starting material was PBMCs, obtained before TCRalphabeta/CD19-depleted stem cell transplant. The receptors originated from a boy younger than 18 with acute lymphoblastic leukemia, due to receive a stem cell transplant. The CDR3 runs from the conserved cysteine through the conserved F or W. The D gene is left open where the match is weak. Size is stated for part of the rows, as once, few or many counts, or as a class when the clone is expanded.

cdr3_aa	cdr3_nt	j_call	v_call	clone_size	d_call
CSAPVTSHGYTF	TGCAGTGCCCCGGTAACGAGCCATGGCTACACCTTC	TRBJ1-2	TRBV20-1	medium-sized	-
CSANPDTNLITGELFF	TGCAGTGCCAATCCCGACACAAACTTAATCACCGGGGAGCTGTTTTTT	TRBJ2-2	TRBV20-1	medium-sized	-
CASSPGQGVPDTQYF	TGTGCCAGCAGCCCGGGACAGGGGGTTCCAGATACGCAGTATTTT	TRBJ2-3	TRBV6-6	medium-sized	TRBD1
CDSSTWGNTEAFF	TGCGACAGCAGCACCTGGGGGAACACTGAAGCTTTCTTT	TRBJ1-1	TRBV5-1	-	-
CASRTHRGLNYEQYF	TGTGCCAGCCGAACGCACAGGGGGCTAAACTACGAGCAGTACTTC	TRBJ2-7	TRBV27	medium-sized	TRBD1
CASGSLHEQFF	TGTGCTAGTGGCTCTTTACATGAGCAGTTCTTC	TRBJ2-1	TRBV12-5	medium-sized	-
CASGRGPGYEQYF	TGTGCCAGCGGGCGGGGCCCTGGTTACGAGCAGTACTTC	TRBJ2-7	TRBV9	medium-sized	-
CASSSYRDRVGHEQYF	TGTGCCAGCAGTTCGTACCGGGACAGGGTCGGTCACGAGCAGTACTTC	TRBJ2-7	TRBV12-3/TRBV12-4	many	TRBD1
CSVKWDRGVYNEQFF	TGCAGCGTCAAATGGGACAGGGGGGTTTACAATGAGCAGTTCTTC	TRBJ2-1	TRBV29-1	medium-sized	TRBD1
CASSLDRATYNEQFF	TGTGCCAGCAGCTTGGACAGGGCGACATACAATGAGCAGTTCTTC	TRBJ2-1	TRBV11-3	many	TRBD1
CASSPGLPYEKLFF	TGTGCCAGCAGCCCCGGGCTCCCCTATGAAAAACTGTTTTTT	TRBJ1-4	TRBV7-9	-	-
CASSPGQGFTDTQYF	TGTGCCAGCAGCCCGGGACAGGGCTTCACAGATACGCAGTATTTT	TRBJ2-3	TRBV5-4	medium-sized	TRBD1
CASSLRADTGELFF	TGTGCCAGCAGCTTGCGGGCTGACACCGGGGAGCTGTTTTTT	TRBJ2-2	TRBV7-3	many	-
CASSSLRGGGPHF	TGTGCCAGCAGTTCCCTCCGAGGGGGGGGGCCTCATTTT	TRBJ1-5	TRBV28	many	-
CASSLTGGEAEAFF	TGCGCCAGCAGCCTCACAGGGGGCGAGGCTGAAGCTTTCTTT	TRBJ1-1	TRBV5-1	medium-sized	TRBD1
CASSLEAVPANYGYTF	TGTGCCAGCAGCTTGGAAGCCGTCCCCGCTAACTATGGCTACACCTTC	TRBJ1-2	TRBV5-4	medium-sized	-
CASSPFWSAPLHF	TGTGCCAGCAGCCCCTTTTGGTCAGCACCCCTCCACTTT	TRBJ1-6	TRBV7-2	medium-sized	-
CASSLGQGRQPQHF	TGTGCCAGCAGTTTAGGACAGGGGCGTCAGCCCCAGCATTTT	TRBJ1-5	TRBV12-3/TRBV12-4	medium-sized	TRBD1
CASSQDMTFGNTIYF	TGCGCCAGCAGCCAAGATATGACATTTGGAAACACCATATATTTT	TRBJ1-3	TRBV4-1	medium-sized	-
CATSRDIGQAGYTF	TGTGCCACCAGCAGAGATATAGGGCAGGCTGGCTACACCTTC	TRBJ1-2	TRBV15	medium-sized	-
CARPPETQYF	TGTGCCAGGCCCCCGGAGACCCAGTACTTC	TRBJ2-5	TRBV28	medium-sized	-
CASSERQIRGTEAFF	TGTGCCAGCAGTGAGAGACAGATAAGGGGAACTGAAGCTTTCTTT	TRBJ1-1	TRBV2	medium-sized	-
CASSSRGGAGETQYF	TGTGCCAGCAGTTCCCGGGGGGGGGCCGGGGAGACCCAGTACTTC	TRBJ2-5	TRBV28	many	TRBD2
CASSLASGRAGSRETQYF	TGTGCCAGCAGCTTAGCTAGCGGGAGGGCCGGTAGTAGGGAGACCCAGTACTTC	TRBJ2-5	TRBV7-8	medium-sized	TRBD2
CASRPRGGRLYPSYEQYF	TGTGCCAGCAGACCCCGCGGGGGGAGGTTGTATCCCTCCTACGAGCAGTACTTC	TRBJ2-7	TRBV6-2/TRBV6-3	medium-sized	TRBD2
CASSRDRGSRREKLFF	TGCGCCAGCAGCAGGGACAGGGGCTCTAGAAGAGAAAAACTGTTTTTT	TRBJ1-4	TRBV5-1	medium-sized	TRBD1
CASSSPTGTGAFF	TGTGCCAGCAGCTCCCCTACCGGGACAGGGGCTTTCTTC	TRBJ2-1	TRBV7-9	medium-sized	TRBD1
CASRPARASYNEQFF	TGCGCCAGCCGCCCGGCGCGGGCGTCTTACAATGAGCAGTTCTTC	TRBJ2-1	TRBV5-1	medium-sized	-
CSAIRSLEEQFF	TGCAGTGCTATAAGATCACTCGAGGAGCAGTTCTTC	TRBJ2-1	TRBV20-1	medium-sized	-
CASSLANGLAQETQYF	TGTGCCAGCAGCTTAGCTAACGGACTAGCACAAGAGACCCAGTACTTC	TRBJ2-5	TRBV7-7	-	TRBD2
CASSLVKGGATEAFF	TGTGCCAGCAGCTTAGTGAAGGGCGGGGCTACTGAAGCTTTCTTT	TRBJ1-1	TRBV7-9	medium-sized	-
CASSLQVASTDTQYF	TGTGCCAGCAGTTTACAAGTAGCTAGCACAGATACGCAGTATTTT	TRBJ2-3	TRBV12-3/TRBV12-4	medium-sized	-
CASSLAGSNYNEQFF	TGTGCCAGCAGCTTAGCGGGAAGTAACTACAATGAGCAGTTCTTC	TRBJ2-1	TRBV11-2	many	-
CASSFDGTDTQYF	TGTGCCAGCAGTTTTGATGGCACAGATACGCAGTATTTT	TRBJ2-3	TRBV28	medium-sized	-
CASSFGDAGNTIYF	TGTGCCAGCAGCTTCGGGGACGCTGGAAACACCATATATTTT	TRBJ1-3	TRBV5-6	medium-sized	-
CASSPPGVSTDTQYF	TGTGCCAGCAGCCCCCCGGGGGTTAGTACAGATACGCAGTATTTT	TRBJ2-3	TRBV7-9	medium-sized	-
CASSQGENQPQHF	TGTGCCAGCAGCCAGGGGGAGAATCAGCCCCAGCATTTT	TRBJ1-5	TRBV7-9	few	TRBD1